These T cell receptor beta chains were read from a single sample in a study of blood T cell repertoires in COVID-19. Profiled with immunoSEQ multiplex PCR; TCRdb holds only in-frame clones, not every one. The sample contains over 300,000 clones, 85% to 90% of which appear only once. Specimen: PBMCs or T cells enriched from blood (not recorded which). These receptors all come from a woman aged 18 to 35 who had recovered from COVID-19. Both conserved end residues are part of each CDR3. D genes are given only for firm matches. Clone sizes are given selectively: once, few, many, or a class where the clone is expanded.

J: TRBJ1-2; D: TRBD1; V: TRBV6-5; size: -; DNA: TGTGCCAGCAGTTCGGTACAGGGGTGGGCGGGCTATGGCTACACCTTC; CDR3: CASSSVQGWAGYGYTF
J: TRBJ2-5; D: -; V: TRBV11-2; size: -; DNA: TGTGCCAGCAGCCCGGGACTGGAAGAGACCCAGTACTTC; CDR3: CASSPGLEETQYF
J: TRBJ1-1; D: -; V: TRBV6-4; size: -; DNA: TGTGCCAGCAGTGACCTTCCCGGGGGAAAACTGAACACTGAAGCTTTCTTT; CDR3: CASSDLPGGKLNTEAFF
J: TRBJ2-7; D: TRBD1; V: TRBV5-1; size: once; DNA: TGCGCCAGCAGCTTGCAGGGGGCGCGTTCCGAGCAGTACTTC; CDR3: CASSLQGARSEQYF
J: TRBJ2-7; D: -; V: TRBV9; size: -; DNA: TGTGCCAGTGGTACAGGGAACTCCTACGAGCAGTACTTC; CDR3: CASGTGNSYEQYF
J: TRBJ1-1; D: -; V: TRBV5-1; size: few; DNA: TGCGCCAGCAGCTTGGCCATCATGAACACTGAAGCTTTCTTT; CDR3: CASSLAIMNTEAFF
J: TRBJ2-7; D: TRBD2; V: TRBV4-2; size: -; DNA: TGTGCCAGCAGCCAAGGCCTAGCGGGGGCCTACGAGCAGTACTTC; CDR3: CASSQGLAGAYEQYF
J: TRBJ1-6; D: -; V: TRBV2; size: -; DNA: TGTGCCAGCAGTCAGTTAACTTCACCCCTCCACTTT; CDR3: CASSQLTSPLHF
J: TRBJ1-6; D: -; V: TRBV2; size: -; DNA: TGTGCCAGCAGGAAAGAAACAGGGTTTTCACCCCTCCACTTT; CDR3: CASRKETGFSPLHF
J: TRBJ1-5; D: -; V: TRBV7-2; size: -; DNA: TGTGCCAGCAACCGGGAGTTATATAGCAATCAGCCCCAGCATTTT; CDR3: CASNRELYSNQPQHF
J: TRBJ2-2; D: -; V: TRBV28; size: -; DNA: TGTGCCAGCAGTTCAGACCGAGGAGGGACGGTAACCCAATCGGGCACCGGGGAGCTGTTTTTT; CDR3: CASSSDRGGTVTQSGTGELFF
J: TRBJ2-2; D: TRBD2; V: TRBV11-2; size: -; DNA: TGTGCCAGCAGCGCCCGGACTAGCGGGAGGGCCGTGAACACCGGGGAGCTGTTTTTT; CDR3: CASSARTSGRAVNTGELFF
J: TRBJ2-5; D: -; V: TRBV30; size: -; DNA: TGTGCCTGGAGTGTAATAACCGGGCAAGAGACCCAGTACTTC; CDR3: CAWSVITGQETQYF
J: TRBJ2-5; D: -; V: TRBV24-1; size: once; DNA: TGTGCCACCAGTGATTCAGACAGAGAAAGCCAGTACTTC; CDR3: CATSDSDRESQYF
J: TRBJ2-7; D: -; V: TRBV5-1; size: -; DNA: TGCGCCAGCAGCTTGGTGGGGCAGGGCTCAACCTACGAGCAGTACTTC; CDR3: CASSLVGQGSTYEQYF
J: TRBJ1-1; D: -; V: TRBV4-1; size: -; DNA: TGCGCCAGCAGCCAATTGTCTGGGGGCGTGGGAGCTTTCTTT; CDR3: CASSQLSGGVGAFF
J: TRBJ1-4; D: -; V: TRBV7-9; size: -; DNA: TGTGCCAGCAGCCAGGGGTCGACTAATGAAAAACTGTTTTTT; CDR3: CASSQGSTNEKLFF
J: TRBJ1-4; D: -; V: TRBV4-2; size: few; DNA: TGTGCCAGCAGCCCCGAGGGCACTATCAGGGGCGAAAAACTGTTTTTT; CDR3: CASSPEGTIRGEKLFF
J: TRBJ1-4; D: -; V: TRBV5-1; size: once; DNA: TGCGCCAGCAGCTTCGGACAGAAAGGAAAACTGTTTTTT; CDR3: CASSFGQKGKLFF
J: TRBJ1-5; D: -; V: TRBV7-8; size: -; DNA: TGTGCCAGCAGCCCGGAGGGGAGATACTTGCCCCAGCATTTT; CDR3: CASSPEGRYLPQHF
J: TRBJ1-4; D: -; V: TRBV2; size: -; DNA: TGTGCCAGCAGACTCGACGCGGAGGAAAAACTGTTTTTT; CDR3: CASRLDAEEKLFF
J: TRBJ2-3; D: -; V: TRBV5-1; size: -; DNA: TGCGCCAGCAGCCTGGTAGCGGTTAGCACAGATACGCAGTATTTT; CDR3: CASSLVAVSTDTQYF
J: TRBJ1-1; D: TRBD1; V: TRBV11-2; size: -; DNA: TGTGCCAGCAGCTTAGCGACAGGGGGCACTGAAGCTTTCTTT; CDR3: CASSLATGGTEAFF
J: TRBJ2-5; D: -; V: TRBV18; size: once; DNA: TGTGCCAGCTCACGACCCCACGGAGGGGAGACCCAGTACTTC; CDR3: CASSRPHGGETQYF
J: TRBJ1-6; D: -; V: TRBV27; size: -; DNA: TGTGCCAGCCGGGATCAAAATAATTCACCCCTCCACTTT; CDR3: CASRDQNNSPLHF
J: TRBJ1-6; D: TRBD1; V: TRBV6-8; size: -; DNA: TGTGCCAGCAGACGGGACAGGGGTGATTCACCCCTCCACTTT; CDR3: CASRRDRGDSPLHF
J: TRBJ2-2; D: TRBD1; V: TRBV30; size: -; DNA: TGTGCCTGGATGGGACAGCCGAACACCGGGGAGCTGTTTTTT; CDR3: CAWMGQPNTGELFF
J: TRBJ1-2; D: TRBD1; V: TRBV7-9; size: -; DNA: TGTGCCAGCAGCTTAATTACAGGGGATGGCTACACCTTC; CDR3: CASSLITGDGYTF
J: TRBJ2-2; D: -; V: TRBV18; size: -; DNA: TGTGCCAGTTCATCCCAACAGGTGACCGGGGAGCTGTTTTTT; CDR3: CASSSQQVTGELFF
J: TRBJ1-1; D: -; V: TRBV24-1; size: -; DNA: TGTGCCACCAGTGGTCAGGGGTTGCATGATGAAGCTTTCTTT; CDR3: CATSGQGLHDEAFF
J: TRBJ2-1; D: -; V: TRBV19; size: -; DNA: TGTGCCAGTACCCCCTGGGGCAGATACAATGAGCAGTTCTTC; CDR3: CASTPWGRYNEQFF
J: TRBJ2-7; D: -; V: TRBV12-3/TRBV12-4; size: once; DNA: TGTGCCAGCAGCCCCCCGGTCCCGGCGGGGCAGTACTTC; CDR3: CASSPPVPAGQYF
J: TRBJ1-2; D: TRBD1; V: TRBV18; size: few; DNA: TGTGCCAGCTCACCGGAGGGACAGGGTGTGGGGTACACCTTC; CDR3: CASSPEGQGVGYTF
J: TRBJ2-2; D: -; V: TRBV5-4; size: -; DNA: TGTGCCAGCACCCCGGCGCCCGGGGCCGGGGAGCTGTTTTTT; CDR3: CASTPAPGAGELFF
J: TRBJ1-6; D: -; V: TRBV5-6; size: -; DNA: TGTGCCAGCAGCCTCCTTGATTCACCCCTCCACTTT; CDR3: CASSLLDSPLHF
J: TRBJ2-7; D: -; V: TRBV6-5; size: -; DNA: TGTGCCAGCAGTTACTCGAGGGACTTGGCCTACGAGCAGTACTTC; CDR3: CASSYSRDLAYEQYF
J: TRBJ2-1; D: TRBD2; V: TRBV5-1; size: -; DNA: TGCGCCAGCAGCTTTCCTATCCTAGCGGGAGGTCCCTACAATGAGCAGTTCTTC; CDR3: CASSFPILAGGPYNEQFF
J: TRBJ2-7; D: TRBD2; V: TRBV3-1/TRBV3-2; size: -; DNA: TGTGCCAGCAGCCAATCGAGCGGGGGTTACTACGAGCAGTACTTC; CDR3: CASSQSSGGYYEQYF
J: TRBJ2-3; D: -; V: TRBV7-3; size: -; DNA: TGTGCCAGCAGCCTAGGGGGGGTCACAGATACGCAGTATTTT; CDR3: CASSLGGVTDTQYF
J: TRBJ2-3; D: -; V: TRBV18; size: -; DNA: TGTGCCACCTTCTACACAGATACGCAGTATTTT; CDR3: CATFYTDTQYF
J: TRBJ2-6; D: -; V: TRBV5-1; size: few; DNA: TGCGCCAGCAGCTTGGGGGGGCCTGGGGCCAACGTCCTGACTTTC; CDR3: CASSLGGPGANVLTF
J: TRBJ1-1; D: TRBD1; V: TRBV13; size: -; DNA: TGTGCCAGCAGCTTAGAAGGGGGCGAAGGGGCTGAAGCTTTCTTT; CDR3: CASSLEGGEGAEAFF
J: TRBJ1-6; D: TRBD1; V: TRBV30; size: few; DNA: TGTGCCCTAATGACAGGGTCCTATAATTCACCCCTCCACTTT; CDR3: CALMTGSYNSPLHF
J: TRBJ2-5; D: TRBD2; V: TRBV19; size: -; DNA: TGTGCCAGTAGTATAGGGCCCCCTCCGGGACTAGCGGGAGGAGAGACCCAGTACTTC; CDR3: CASSIGPPPGLAGGETQYF
J: TRBJ2-3; D: TRBD1; V: TRBV14; size: -; DNA: TGTGCCAGCAGCCTGGGACAGTTGTCCACAGATACGCAGTATTTT; CDR3: CASSLGQLSTDTQYF
J: TRBJ1-5; D: -; V: TRBV3-1/TRBV3-2; size: -; DNA: TGTGCCAGCAGCCGCGGGATTCGGCAGCCCCAGCATTTT; CDR3: CASSRGIRQPQHF
J: TRBJ2-1; D: -; V: TRBV7-9; size: -; DNA: TGTGCCAGCAGCCCACAAGGGGGGGAGAGGAGTGAGCAGTTCTTC; CDR3: CASSPQGGERSEQFF
J: TRBJ2-1; D: TRBD1; V: TRBV3-1/TRBV3-2; size: -; DNA: TGTGCCAGCAGCCACAGGATAGGACAGGGGGCTTTCTATGAGCAGTTCTTC; CDR3: CASSHRIGQGAFYEQFF
J: TRBJ2-3; D: TRBD2; V: TRBV30; size: -; DNA: TGTGCCTGGAGTGTCCTAGCGGGGGGGACAGATACGCAGTATTTT; CDR3: CAWSVLAGGTDTQYF
J: TRBJ1-2; D: -; V: TRBV9; size: many; DNA: TGTGCCAGCAGTCCAGAGTCCGGGTTTGGCTACACCTTC; CDR3: CASSPESGFGYTF
J: TRBJ1-1; D: -; V: TRBV5-1; size: once; DNA: TGCGCCAGCAGCTTGCGAGACCTAGGCCCGTTTGGCACTGAAGCTTTCTTT; CDR3: CASSLRDLGPFGTEAFF
J: TRBJ2-2; D: TRBD2; V: TRBV5-5; size: many; DNA: TGTGCCAGCAGCTTGGGACTAGCGGGGGGACCGAACACCGGGGAGCTGTTTTTT; CDR3: CASSLGLAGGPNTGELFF